The clone carrying this T cell receptor beta chain was detected only a few times. The antigen is unknown. Looked up from germline, CDR1 is DFQATT and CDR2 is SNEGSKA (reference sequence). The V and J ends lost 1 base and 6 bases, in that order; junction bases with no gene match: 5. CDR3 size: 14 residues. From RNA transcripts, TCR beta CDR3 regions were amplified. When the TCR CDR3 underwent first-round RT-PCR, the HTBI primer set was used. Each CDR3 protein gets one entry after TCRdb re-called the multiplex PCR reads with MiXCR. Of 650,000 to 800,000 distinct CDR3 sequences listed, just under 45% were seen once; the top ten hold roughly 6.5%. These data originate in a study of T cells in Graves' hyperthyroidism and ophthalmopathy. Overall study results and limits: Blood also held most thyroid clonotypes expanded beyond 0.001.

The specimen sequenced was peripheral blood or thyroid tissue (not recorded which). The source is an adult man with Graves' disease, either hyperthyroidism or ophthalmopathy (not recorded which). The V and J genes are TRBV20-1 and TRBJ1-2; TRBD1 matches at 10 bases. The CDR3 coding sequence is TGCAGTGCTAGAGTATGGACAGGGGGAGATGGCTACACCTTC. Protein sequence: CSARVWTGGDGYTF.